This T cell receptor beta chain was identified during a study of T cell changes during pregnancy in multiple sclerosis. Method: immunoSEQ multiplex PCR; TCRdb's copy keeps in-frame clones and lacks some. The repertoire holds tens of thousands of clones, with 91% as singletons. The CDR3 consists of 16 residues. Trimming removed 4 bases from V and 8 bases from J, with 22 bases in between. Germline V CDR1 and CDR2: SGHNT, YYREEE (reference sequence). The sequence was collected from a female donor with multiple sclerosis, enrolled in a pregnancy study. The chain joins TRBV5-4 to TRBJ2-1, with a weak D call TRBD2 (6 bases). The source was peripheral blood, collected before pregnancy. The DNA for the CDR3 is TGTGCCAGCAGCGCACTGGGGTCATCGGAGGGCGATGAGCAGTTCTTC. Protein: CASSALGSSEGDEQFF.